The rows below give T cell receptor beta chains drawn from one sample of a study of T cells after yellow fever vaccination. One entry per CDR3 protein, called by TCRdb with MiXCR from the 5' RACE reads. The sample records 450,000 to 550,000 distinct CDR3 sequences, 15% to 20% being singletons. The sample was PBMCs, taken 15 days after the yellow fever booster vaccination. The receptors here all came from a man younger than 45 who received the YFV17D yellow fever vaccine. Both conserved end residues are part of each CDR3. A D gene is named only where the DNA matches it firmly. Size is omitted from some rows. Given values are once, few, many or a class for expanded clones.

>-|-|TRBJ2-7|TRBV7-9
CASSLTSREQYF
TGTGCCAGCAGCTTAACGTCCCGCGAGCAGTACTTC
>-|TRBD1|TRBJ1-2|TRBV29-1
CSVETGVGYGYTF
TGCAGCGTAGAAACAGGGGTTGGGTATGGCTACACCTTC
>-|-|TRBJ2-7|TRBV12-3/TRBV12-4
CASSPVEYYEQYF
TGTGCCAGCAGTCCGGTAGAGTACTACGAGCAGTACTTC
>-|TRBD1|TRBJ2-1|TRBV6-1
CASKGGQGNEQFF
TGTGCCAGCAAGGGGGGACAGGGCAATGAGCAGTTCTTC
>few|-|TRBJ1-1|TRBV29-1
CSARPGGSTEAFF
TGCAGCGCCCGGCCGGGGGGGAGCACTGAAGCTTTCTTT
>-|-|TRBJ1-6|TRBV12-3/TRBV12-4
CASSLGFDGGPLHF
TGTGCCAGCAGTTTGGGTTTTGACGGAGGGCCCCTCCACTTT
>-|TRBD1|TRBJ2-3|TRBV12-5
CASGQDRATQYF
TGTGCTAGTGGTCAGGACAGGGCTACGCAGTATTTT
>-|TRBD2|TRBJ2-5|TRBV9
CASSGTSGRGETQYF
TGTGCCAGCAGCGGGACTAGCGGGAGGGGGGAGACCCAGTACTTC
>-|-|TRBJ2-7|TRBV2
CASRGESMDEQYF
TGTGCCAGCAGGGGTGAATCGATGGACGAGCAGTACTTC
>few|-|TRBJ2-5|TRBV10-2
CASGPIGETQYF
TGCGCCAGCGGACCCATAGGAGAGACCCAGTACTTC
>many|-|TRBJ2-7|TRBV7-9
CASSFGRTTYEQYF
TGTGCCAGCAGCTTCGGGCGGACGACCTACGAGCAGTACTTC
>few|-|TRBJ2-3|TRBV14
CASSQDYMAGDTQYF
TGTGCCAGCAGCCAAGATTATATGGCAGGTGATACGCAGTATTTT
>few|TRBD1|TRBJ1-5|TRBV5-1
CASSFRQGACNQPQHF
TGCGCCAGCAGCTTCAGACAGGGGGCTTGCAATCAGCCCCAGCATTTT
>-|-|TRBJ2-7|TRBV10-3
CAISAGNSYEQYF
TGTGCCATCAGTGCCGGGAACTCCTACGAGCAGTACTTC
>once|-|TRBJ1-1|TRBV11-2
CASSHFTLEAFF
TGTGCCAGCAGCCACTTTACGCTCGAAGCTTTCTTT
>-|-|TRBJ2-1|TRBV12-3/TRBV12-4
CASRRMGEQFF
TGTGCCAGCAGGCGTATGGGTGAGCAGTTCTTC
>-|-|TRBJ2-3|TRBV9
CASSVAPRGDTQYF
TGTGCCAGCAGCGTAGCCCCACGGGGAGATACGCAGTATTTT
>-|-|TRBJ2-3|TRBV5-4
CASSFGGPSTDTQYF
TGTGCCAGCAGCTTCGGGGGTCCTAGCACAGATACGCAGTATTTT
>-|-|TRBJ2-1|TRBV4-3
CASSQEASSYNEQFF
TGCGCCAGCAGCCAAGAAGCGAGCTCCTACAATGAGCAGTTCTTC
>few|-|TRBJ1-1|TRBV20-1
CSASLRGETEAFF
TGCAGTGCTAGCTTACGAGGCGAGACTGAAGCTTTCTTT
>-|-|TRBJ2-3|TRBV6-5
CASRTPANTQYF
TGTGCCAGCAGGACCCCAGCCAATACGCAGTATTTT
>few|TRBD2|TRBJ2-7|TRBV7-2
CASSKGGLAGGGEQYF
TGTGCCAGCAGCAAGGGGGGACTAGCGGGAGGAGGTGAGCAGTACTTC
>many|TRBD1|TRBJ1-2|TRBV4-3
CASSHGTRGTGGRGYGYTF
TGCGCCAGCAGCCATGGTACCCGCGGGACAGGGGGTCGGGGCTATGGCTACACCTTC
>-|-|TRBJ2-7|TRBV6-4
CASSDSVTYEQYF
TGTGCCAGCAGTGACTCAGTTACCTACGAGCAGTACTTC
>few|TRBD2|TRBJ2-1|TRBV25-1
CASSDFPSGYSSYNEQFF
TGTGCCAGCAGTGATTTCCCTAGCGGGTACAGCTCCTACAATGAGCAGTTCTTC
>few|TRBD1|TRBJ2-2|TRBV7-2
CASSLAGQHTGELFF
TGTGCCAGCAGCTTAGCGGGACAGCACACCGGGGAGCTGTTTTTT
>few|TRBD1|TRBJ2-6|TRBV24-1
CATSDPSLTGLGANVLTF
TGTGCCACCAGTGATCCCTCCCTGACAGGGCTTGGGGCCAACGTCCTGACTTTC
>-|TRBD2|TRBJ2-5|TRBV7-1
CASSSLRGRTSGRRGNQETQYF
TGTGCCAGCAGCTCCCTCCGGGGACGGACTAGCGGGAGGAGAGGGAACCAAGAGACCCAGTACTTC
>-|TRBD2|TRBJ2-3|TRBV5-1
CASRTGTSGRTSTDTQYF
TGCGCCAGCAGAACCGGGACTAGCGGGAGGACAAGCACAGATACGCAGTATTTT
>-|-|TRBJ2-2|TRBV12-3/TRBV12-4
CASRRASMAGSAGELFF
TGTGCCAGTCGGAGGGCGTCCATGGCAGGGTCAGCCGGGGAGCTGTTTTTT
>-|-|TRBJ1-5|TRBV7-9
CASSLGDDRNQPQHF
TGTGCCAGCAGCTTAGGGGACGACAGAAATCAGCCCCAGCATTTT
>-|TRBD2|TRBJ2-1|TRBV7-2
CASSLRTSGAYNEQFF
TGTGCCAGCAGCTTAAGGACTAGCGGAGCCTACAATGAGCAGTTCTTC
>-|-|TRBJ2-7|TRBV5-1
CASSSFGAPEQYF
TGCGCCAGCAGCAGTTTCGGGGCTCCCGAGCAGTACTTC
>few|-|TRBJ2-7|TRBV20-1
CSAAGGVYEQYF
TGCAGTGCTGCGGGTGGGGTCTACGAGCAGTACTTC
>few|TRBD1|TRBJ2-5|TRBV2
CASRQGFQETQYF
TGTGCCAGCAGACAGGGGTTCCAAGAGACCCAGTACTTC
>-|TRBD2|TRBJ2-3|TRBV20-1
CSATGLAGVPDTQYF
TGCAGTGCTACTGGACTAGCGGGAGTGCCAGATACGCAGTATTTT
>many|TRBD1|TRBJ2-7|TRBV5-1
CASRSGTGPYEQYF
TGCGCCAGCAGGTCCGGGACAGGGCCTTACGAGCAGTACTTC
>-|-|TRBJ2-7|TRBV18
CASSPPPGTYEQYF
TGTGCCAGCTCACCACCCCCAGGCACCTACGAGCAGTACTTC
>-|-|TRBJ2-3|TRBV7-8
CASSLWPSADTQYF
TGTGCCAGCAGCTTATGGCCGAGCGCAGATACGCAGTATTTT
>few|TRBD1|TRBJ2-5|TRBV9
CASSVVTGAQETQYF
TGTGCCAGCAGCGTCGTAACAGGGGCACAAGAGACCCAGTACTTC
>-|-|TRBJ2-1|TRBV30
CAWSSLNEQFF
TGTGCCTGGAGTAGTTTAAATGAGCAGTTCTTC
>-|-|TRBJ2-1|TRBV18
CASSASVNNEQFF
TGTGCCAGCTCCGCCTCGGTTAACAATGAGCAGTTCTTC
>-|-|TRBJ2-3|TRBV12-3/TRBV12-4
CASSFGPITDTQYF
TGTGCCAGCAGTTTTGGACCGATCACAGATACGCAGTATTTT
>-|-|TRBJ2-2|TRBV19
CASSILQPRDGNTGELFF
TGTGCCAGTAGTATATTACAGCCCCGTGACGGGAACACCGGGGAGCTGTTTTTT
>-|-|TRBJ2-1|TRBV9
CASSVGASVGNEQFF
TGTGCCAGCAGCGTTGGGGCTAGCGTCGGGAATGAGCAGTTCTTC
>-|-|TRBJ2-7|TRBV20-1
CSATERLREQYF
TGCAGTGCTACCGAACGGCTACGCGAGCAGTACTTC
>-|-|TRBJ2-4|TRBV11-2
CASSFPVPSRGDEDIQYF
TGTGCCAGCAGCTTCCCGGTGCCAAGTCGGGGAGATGAGGACATTCAGTACTTC
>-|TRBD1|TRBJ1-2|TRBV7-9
CASSTNRGHGNYGYTF
TGTGCCAGCAGTACCAACAGGGGCCACGGGAACTATGGCTACACCTTC